The clone carrying this T cell receptor beta chain was seen ten or more times. No antigen is known for it. This record belongs to a study of neurological immune-mediated disorders. Study as a whole: Secondary progressive cases numbered 3 among the roughly 34 multiple sclerosis patients, while the other 31 were relapsing-remitting.

Overall study results and limits: In HTLV-1-associated myelopathy, TCR clonal expansion was greatest, and in multiple sclerosis it was least, below healthy controls. The expanded clones of different subjects shared no CDR3 amino acid sequences (suggesting private repertoires in all groups).

Germline V gene sequence: CDR1 DFQATT, CDR2 SNEGSKA (reference sequence). The length of the CDR3 is 16 residues. V was shortened by 0 bases and J by 7 bases, with 18 bases between the two germline ends. Libraries used 2 million unsorted PBMCs kept frozen in RNAlater. TCRdb recomputed calls from the 5' RACE reads with MiXCR, one row per CDR3 protein. The sample lists about 46,000 distinct CDR3 sequences, about 2% occurring once. The V call is TRBV20-1, the J call TRBJ1-4, with D possibly TRBD1 on 5 matching bases. This receptor was identified in a woman aged 40 to 50 with multiple sclerosis. Material for sequencing was PBMCs. The CDR3 DNA sequence: TGCAGTGCTAGAGAATCCCCCGGGGGGGGTGTTGAAAAACTGTTTTTT. Its translation is CSARESPGGGVEKLFF.